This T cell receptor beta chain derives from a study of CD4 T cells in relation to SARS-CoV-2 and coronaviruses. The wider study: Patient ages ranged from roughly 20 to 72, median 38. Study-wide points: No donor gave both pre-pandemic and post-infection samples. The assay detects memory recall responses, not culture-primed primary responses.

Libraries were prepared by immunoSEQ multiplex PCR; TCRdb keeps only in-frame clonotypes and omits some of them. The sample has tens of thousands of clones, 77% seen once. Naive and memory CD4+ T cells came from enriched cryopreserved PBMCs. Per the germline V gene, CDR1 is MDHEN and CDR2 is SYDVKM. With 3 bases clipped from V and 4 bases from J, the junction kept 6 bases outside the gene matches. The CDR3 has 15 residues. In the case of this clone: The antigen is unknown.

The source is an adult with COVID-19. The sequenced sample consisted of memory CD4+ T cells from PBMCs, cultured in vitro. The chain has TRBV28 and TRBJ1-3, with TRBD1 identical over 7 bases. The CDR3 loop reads CASSFSGTAGNTIYF. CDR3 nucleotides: TGTGCCAGCAGTTTCAGCGGGACAGCCGGAAACACCATATATTTT. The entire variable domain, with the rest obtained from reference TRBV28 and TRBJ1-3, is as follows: DVKVTQSSRYLVKRTGEKVFLECVQDMDHENMFWYRQDPGLGLRLIYFSYDVKMKEKGDIPEGYSVSREKKERFSLILESASTNQTSMYLCASSFSGTAGNTIYFGEGSWLTVV.